This T cell receptor beta chain is drawn from a study of T cell repertoires in cytomegalovirus infection. General study points: What dominated the ex vivo response were HLA-C-restricted CMV-specific TCR beta clonotypes.

With respect to this clonotype: The antigen remains undetermined.

The V gene lost 5 bases and the J gene lost 4 bases, with 10 bases spanning the gap. Germline values: CDR1 SGDLS, CDR2 YYNGEE. CDR3 length: 13 amino acids. Via MiXCR, TCRdb re-called the reads, giving one row per CDR3 protein. The repertoire holds some 480,000 distinct CDR3 sequences, with roughly a third as singletons. This material consisted of cultured PBMCs, taken from culture after CMV antigen stimulation. This receptor was identified in a human donor in good health (CMV status not recorded). Some clones in this sample may be carry-over from other donors' samples. The V and J genes are TRBV9 and TRBJ1-5; D is ambiguous. The CDR3 region is CASSAGWNQPQHF. The DNA for the CDR3 is TGTGCCAGCAGTGCCGGATGGAATCAGCCCCAGCATTTT.